The 23 T cell receptor beta chains below all came from one sample that was sequenced in a study of cytomegalovirus exposure and HLA in healthy donors. It was with 60 Vbeta and 13 Jbeta primers that the PCR ran. TCRdb keeps only in-frame clones here, not all; method: immunoSEQ multiplex PCR. The sample holds about 170,000 clones; roughly 85% are singletons and the top ten take 1%. The source material was PBMCs. These receptors were collected from a boy between 2 and 10 years old in good health and CMV-seronegative.

The chain recombines TRBV28 with TRBJ1-1; D might be TRBD1 (6 bases). Trimming left V 8 bases short and J 3 bases short, with 19 bases between. The CDR3 consists of 15 residues. Germline V gene data show CDR1 as MDHEN and CDR2 as SYDVKM. The CDR3 region is CASAGVLRQDTEAFF. CDR3 coding DNA: TGTGCCAGCGCAGGGGTTCTCCGGCAGGACACTGAAGCTTTCTTT.

This chain connects TRBV19 to TRBJ2-5, with 14 bases identical to TRBD2. Per the germline V gene, CDR1 is LNHDA and CDR2 is SQIVND (reference sequence). This CDR3 has 16 amino acids. V was pared by 5 bases and J by 5 bases, with 7 bases of the junction left unmatched. Here the CDR3 DNA reads TGTGCCAGTAGTCCCCGACTAGCGGGGGGGCTCGAGACCCAGTACTTC. This codes for CASSPRLAGGLETQYF.

The rearrangement uses TRBV28 and TRBJ1-6, with D perhaps matching TRBD1 (6 bases). The CDR3 spans 16 residues. V shed 5 bases and J shed 10 bases, with 21 bases lying between them. Germline V lookup: CDR1 MDHEN, CDR2 SYDVKM. This CDR3 is CASSTDRSWKGSPLHF. CDR3 in DNA: TGTGCCAGCAGTACCGACAGGAGTTGGAAGGGATCACCCCTCCACTTT.

This CDR3 reads CASRPNMKNTEAFF. The CDR3 nucleotides read TGTGCCAGCAGGCCCAACATGAAAAACACTGAAGCTTTCTTT. The genes are TRBV2 and TRBJ1-1; unclear D gene. The length of the CDR3 is 14 residues. V was cut by 6 bases and J by 2 bases, with 13 bases left in between. Germline V gene sequence: CDR1 SNHLY, CDR2 FYNNEI.

The chain has TRBV5-1 and TRBJ2-2; D is undetermined. The CDR3 covers 14 residues. The V end was cut by 2 bases, the J end by 4 bases, with 9 bases between. Germline loops: CDR1 SGHRS, CDR2 YFSETQ. The CDR3 DNA follows: TGCGCCAGCAGCTTCCGGAGCTCCACCGGGGAGCTGTTTTTT. The encoded protein is CASSFRSSTGELFF.

The CDR3: CASSSTGTNTGELFF. CDR3 in DNA: TGTGCCAGCAGCTCGACAGGGACCAACACCGGGGAGCTGTTTTTT. This chain connects TRBV7-9 to TRBJ2-2; 7 nucleotides line up with TRBD1. Germline V gene sequence: CDR1 SEHNR, CDR2 FQNEAQ (reference sequence). The CDR3 extends over 15 amino acids. The trim removed 4 bases at V and 2 bases at J, leaving 4 bases unmatched.

The CDR3 sequence is CASSLGQAVTYEQYF. DNA for the CDR3: TGTGCCAGCAGCTTGGGACAGGCGGTTACCTACGAGCAGTACTTC. The rearrangement joins TRBV5-6 to TRBJ2-7; tentative D call: TRBD1 (6 bases). Trimming removed 0 bases from V and 2 bases from J, with 12 bases in between. Germline-derived CDR1 and CDR2 are SGHDT and YYEEEE. CDR3 size: 15 residues.

The CDR3 sequence: CASSVTTWTGANTEAFF. Written as DNA, the CDR3 is TGCGCCAGCAGTGTAACCACCTGGACAGGCGCGAACACTGAAGCTTTCTTT. The chain carries TRBV10-2 and TRBJ1-1; 7 nucleotides agree with TRBD1. This CDR3 has 17 residues. The germline CDR1 and CDR2 sequences are WSHSY and SAAADI. V lost 4 bases to trimming and J lost 1 base; unmatched junction nucleotides: 12.

This clone was picked up a small number of times. The chain links TRBV5-4 to TRBJ2-2, with 9 bases aligning to TRBD2. V shed 4 bases, J shed 8 bases, and the junction held 9 bases outside the gene matches. The CDR3 extends over 15 amino acids. The germline CDR1 and CDR2 sequences are SGHNT and YYREEE (reference sequence). CDR3 bases: TGTGCCAGCAGCCCCCCCGGGACTAGCCCGGGGGAGCTGTTTTTT. Translated: CASSPPGTSPGELFF.

This chain links TRBV28 with TRBJ2-7, with a weak D call TRBD2 (5 bases). The CDR3 covers 12 residues. Trimming took 6 bases from V and 2 from J, leaving 8 bases between them. CDR1 is MDHEN and CDR2 is SYDVKM in the germline V gene. The CDR3 loop is CASSSGAYEQYF. CDR3 in DNA: TGTGCCAGCAGCTCCGGGGCCTACGAGCAGTACTTC.

This clone was seen more than once but under ten times. The chain employs TRBV27 and TRBJ2-3, with D perhaps TRBD2 (5 bases). CDR3 length equals 15 residues. Germline assignment: CDR1 MNHEY and CDR2 SMNVEV (reference sequence). With 8 bases removed from V and 1 base from J, the gap between germline ends came to 16 bases. The CDR3 sequence is CASSTLGVGTDTQYF. The CDR3 DNA reads as TGTGCCAGCTCTACGCTCGGGGTCGGCACAGATACGCAGTATTTT.

The J gene is TRBJ1-1, the V gene TRBV6-5; 9 nucleotides match TRBD1. CDR3 size: 15 residues. Germline V gene sequence: CDR1 MNHEY, CDR2 SVGAGI. The trim removed 2 bases at V and 7 bases at J, leaving 8 bases unmatched. The CDR3 nucleotides are TGTGCCAGCAGTTACACACAGGGGGCGGTTGGTGAAGCTTTCTTT. This encodes CASSYTQGAVGEAFF.

The J gene is TRBJ1-2, the V gene TRBV7-9; D uncertain. The germline CDR1 and CDR2 sequences are SEHNR and FQNEAQ (reference sequence). CDR3 size: 13 residues. Between the trimmed V and J ends, which lost 5 bases and 0 bases, there was a span of 7 bases. CDR3 DNA sequence: TGTGCCAGCAGCGAGGTAGCTAACTATGGCTACACCTTC. Its protein is CASSEVANYGYTF.

The chain joins TRBV10-3 to TRBJ2-5; TRBD2 aligns across 10 bases. Germline CDR1 and CDR2: ENHRY and SYGVKD. V lost 4 bases to trimming and J lost 2 bases; unmatched junction nucleotides: 19. The length of the CDR3 is 20 residues. The CDR3: CAISGPVGELAGRFQETQYF. The CDR3 nucleotides read TGTGCCATCAGTGGGCCTGTGGGCGAACTAGCGGGGCGCTTTCAAGAGACCCAGTACTTC.

The chain carries TRBV28 and TRBJ2-7; tentative D call: TRBD1 (5 bases). This CDR3 has 15 residues. In germline, CDR1 is MDHEN, CDR2 SYDVKM. Trimming pared 2 bases from V and 2 bases from J, leaving 13 bases between. The CDR3 loop is CASSLQGGVAYEQYF. The CDR3 DNA sequence: TGTGCCAGCAGTTTACAGGGCGGAGTTGCCTACGAGCAGTACTTC. The whole variable domain, filled in from reference TRBV28 and TRBJ2-7, reads DVKVTQSSRYLVKRTGEKVFLECVQDMDHENMFWYRQDPGLGLRLIYFSYDVKMKEKGDIPEGYSVSREKKERFSLILESASTNQTSMYLCASSLQGGVAYEQYFGPGTRLTVT.

The sample holds one count of this clone. The rearrangement joins TRBV15 to TRBJ2-1; a possible D gene is TRBD2 (6 bases). The CDR3 covers 17 residues. V was trimmed by 5 bases and J by 5 bases, leaving 22 bases between them. The germline CDR1 and CDR2 sequences are LNHNV and YYDKDF (reference sequence). The CDR3 protein is CATSPGTRGSFDNEQFF. In DNA form, the CDR3 reads TGTGCCACCAGCCCCGGGACCCGGGGGTCCTTTGACAATGAGCAGTTCTTC.

This clone has just one count. This chain uses TRBV28 with TRBJ2-1, with TRBD1 as a possible D gene (6 bases). CDR3 size: 16 residues. Deletions cut 3 bases from V and 3 bases from J, with 15 bases between. CDR1 is MDHEN and CDR2 is SYDVKM in the germline V gene. The chain's CDR3 is CASSFPTGSSYNEQFF. Here the CDR3 DNA reads TGTGCCAGCAGTTTTCCAACAGGGTCGAGCTACAATGAGCAGTTCTTC.

The rearrangement uses TRBV13 and TRBJ2-7; the match to TRBD1 covers 7 bases. V lost 2 bases to trimming and J lost 4 bases; unmatched junction nucleotides: 2. Germline V gives CDR1 PRHDT, CDR2 FYEKMQ (reference sequence). This CDR3 has 13 amino acids. The CDR3 DNA sequence: TGTGCCAGCAGCTTACGGGACAGTTACGAGCAGTACGTC. The encoded protein is CASSLRDSYEQYV.

The chain employs TRBV15 and TRBJ1-1, with D hard to call. Trimming pared 7 bases from V and 1 base from J, leaving 13 bases between. The CDR3 has 14 amino acids. The germline gives CDR1 LNHNV, CDR2 YYDKDF (reference sequence). The CDR3 DNA reads as TGTGCCACCATCCCTGGCTCAGGGAACACTGAAGCTTTCTTT. This sequence encodes CATIPGSGNTEAFF.

The chain carries TRBV19 and TRBJ2-7; 12 positions match TRBD2. Germline assignment: CDR1 LNHDA and CDR2 SQIVND (reference sequence). With V trimmed by 6 bases and J by 3 bases, 6 bases remained unmatched. CDR3 size: 15 residues. CDR3 amino acids: CASRAVTSGSYEQYF. The CDR3 nucleotides are TGTGCCAGTAGGGCCGTGACTAGCGGGAGCTACGAGCAGTACTTC.

The V gene is TRBV30, the J gene TRBJ2-1, with 14 bases that match TRBD2. The J segment lost 10 bases and the V segment lost 0 bases, leaving 8 bases of the junction unmatched. Germline CDR1 is GTSNPN and CDR2 is SVGIG (reference sequence). The CDR3 totals 16 residues. CDR3 sequence: CAWSVSTSGGAGEQFF. CDR3 DNA: TGTGCCTGGAGTGTATCGACTAGCGGGGGGGCTGGAGAGCAGTTCTTC.

This clone was seen only a few times. The chain combines TRBV7-9 with TRBJ1-3; D remains ambiguous. Trimming shortened V by 2 bases and J by 3 bases, and 14 bases separated the two germline ends. CDR1 and CDR2 (germline): SEHNR, FQNEAQ (reference sequence). This CDR3 comprises 16 residues. CDR3 region: CASSLWASPGGNTIYF. Here the CDR3 DNA reads TGTGCCAGCAGCTTATGGGCCTCCCCTGGTGGAAACACCATATATTTT.

This clone was found a few times. The chain recombines TRBV19 with TRBJ2-1, with D possibly being TRBD1 (7 bases). Germline V gene lookup returns CDR1 LNHDA and CDR2 SQIVND (reference sequence). V lost 6 bases and J 7 bases, leaving 16 bases between the germline ends. The CDR3 is 14 amino acids. The CDR3 protein is CASRGVRGENEQFF. CDR3 sequence (DNA): TGTGCCAGTAGAGGAGTCAGGGGGGAAAATGAGCAGTTCTTC.